Below are 13 T cell receptor beta chains sequenced from a single sample in a study of early stage breast cancer tumors. TCRdb's copy holds only in-frame clones and misses some; the assay was immunoSEQ multiplex PCR. This sample has about 34,000 clones; roughly 77% occur once, and the top ten carry 10%. Sequencing was performed on breast tumor tissue. These TCRs come from a person aged 30 to 39 with breast cancer.

The V call is TRBV19, the J call TRBJ2-2, with 8 bases matching TRBD2. Germline values: CDR1 LNHDA, CDR2 SQIVND (reference sequence). There are 14 residues in the CDR3. With 6 bases clipped from V and 1 base from J, the junction kept 1 base outside the gene matches. The CDR3 DNA reads TGTGCCAGTAGGGGACTAGAGAACACCGGGGAGCTGTTTTTT. This codes for CASRGLENTGELFF.

Relative to its sample, this clone is medium-sized. The chain combines TRBV5-6 with TRBJ1-2; 7 bases line up with TRBD1. V gave up 3 bases and J gave up 4 bases; unmatched junction bases: 6. CDR3 size: 14 residues. Germline CDR1 reads SGHDT; CDR2 reads YYEEEE. In nucleotides, the CDR3 is TGTGCCAGCAGCTCCGGGACAGCACTCTATGGCTACACCTTC. This codes for CASSSGTALYGYTF.

This chain links TRBV2 with TRBJ2-1; 10 bases match TRBD2. The CDR3 runs 14 residues. CDR1 SNHLY and CDR2 FYNNEI come from the germline V gene. J lost 7 bases, V lost 6 bases, and 6 bases had no gene match. CDR3 residues: CASRPGLALNEQFF. The CDR3 DNA reads TGTGCCAGCAGACCGGGACTAGCGTTGAATGAGCAGTTCTTC.

This clone was observed a few times. The chain has TRBV4-1 and TRBJ1-2; 7 positions match TRBD1. Germline V gene data show CDR1 as MGHRA and CDR2 as YSYEKL. CDR3 length: 15 amino acids. The V gene end was trimmed by 0 bases and the J gene end by 4 bases; junction bases not matched to a gene: 5. CDR3 amino acids: CASSQERTGAYGYTF. CDR3 nucleotides: TGCGCCAGCAGCCAAGAGAGGACAGGAGCCTATGGCTACACCTTC.

The chain links TRBV18 to TRBJ2-5; 9 bases fit TRBD1. This CDR3 is 15 amino acids long. CDR1 and CDR2 from the germline V gene are KGHSH and LQKENI. V lost 4 bases and J lost 4; bases outside the gene matches: 7. This CDR3 reads CASSRGQGDIETQYF. CDR3 nucleotide sequence: TGTGCCAGCTCACGGGGACAGGGCGATATAGAGACCCAGTACTTC.

This CDR3 is CASSDNYGYTF. The DNA for the CDR3 is TGTGCCAGCAGCGATAACTATGGCTACACCTTC. The chain links TRBV2 to TRBJ1-2; D ambiguous. This CDR3 comprises 11 residues. Trimming took 6 bases from V and 1 from J, leaving 3 bases between them. Germline assignment: CDR1 SNHLY and CDR2 FYNNEI.

This clone was recorded a few times. The rearrangement uses TRBV6-5 and TRBJ2-2; no definite D call. Germline assignment: CDR1 MNHEY and CDR2 SVGAGI. This CDR3 is built from 13 residues. The V gene lost 5 bases and the J gene lost 5 bases, with 9 bases spanning the gap. CDR3 region: CASSLSDTGELFF. DNA for the CDR3: TGTGCCAGCAGTCTGAGCGATACCGGGGAGCTGTTTTTT.

The chain carries TRBV7-2 and TRBJ1-5; D uncertain. CDR1 is SGHTA, CDR2 FQGNSA, per germline. V was pared by 4 bases and J by 4 bases, with 14 bases between. The CDR3 length is 15 residues. CDR3 amino acids: CASSSLRAPNQPQHF. CDR3 sequence (DNA): TGTGCCAGCAGCTCTCTCCGGGCCCCAAATCAGCCCCAGCATTTT.

The chain couples TRBV7-2 to TRBJ1-5, with a tentative D call TRBD1 (6 bases). The length of the CDR3 is 15 residues. V was shortened by 6 bases and J by 5 bases, with 17 bases between the two germline ends. In germline, CDR1 is SGHTA, CDR2 FQGNSA. Here the CDR3 DNA reads TGTGCCAGCAGTCCACAACGGGGGGGCCATCAGCCCCAGCATTTT. Translated: CASSPQRGGHQPQHF.

This clone was seen just once. V gene TRBV4-3 combines with J gene TRBJ1-2; no firm D call. Looked up from germline, CDR1 is LGHNA and CDR2 is YSLEER. The V gene lost 0 bases and the J gene lost 4 bases, with 9 bases spanning the gap. The CDR3 sequence is 14 residues long. CDR3 nucleotide sequence: TGCGCCAGCAGCCAAGATATTGGCAGCTATGGCTACACCTTC. Amino acids: CASSQDIGSYGYTF.

V usage is TRBV6-8 and J usage is TRBJ2-3, with D possibly being TRBD1 (6 bases). The CDR3 consists of 16 residues. Germline V gene data show CDR1 as MNHGY and CDR2 as SAAAGT. Trimming stripped 0 bases from V and 3 bases from J, with 13 bases between. CDR3 nucleotides: TGTGCCAGCAGTTACTCGTGGGTCAGGGGAACAGATACGCAGTATTTT. Protein: CASSYSWVRGTDTQYF.

J is TRBJ1-3 and V is TRBV18; D call uncertain. This CDR3 region has 15 residues. Germline V gene lookup returns CDR1 KGHSH and CDR2 LQKENI. Trimming stripped 2 bases from V and 0 bases from J, with 8 bases between. In DNA form, the CDR3 reads TGTGCCAGCTCACCAGCCCCTAGCTCTGGAAACACCATATATTTT. It is translated as CASSPAPSSGNTIYF.

This chain connects TRBV6-5 to TRBJ2-7, with TRBD1 matching over 10 bases. V lost 2 bases to trimming and J lost 3 bases; unmatched junction nucleotides: 4. Germline CDR1 is MNHEY and CDR2 is SVGAGI. The CDR3 has 15 residues. The CDR3 nucleotides are TGTGCCAGCAGTTACGGGACAGGGGCAAGCTACGAGCAGTACTTC. Translating gives CASSYGTGASYEQYF.